A single sample gave rise to the 16 T cell receptor beta chains below, sequenced in a study of a mutant IDH1 vaccine in newly diagnosed glioma. As to time point: baseline, week 1 (first vaccination visit). Noted treatment: pre-vaccination baseline after standard-of-care therapy. The repertoire was sequenced with immunoSEQ multiplex PCR; TCRdb's copy has only in-frame clones and lacks some. The data show 68,000 or so clones, with less than 85% seen just once and roughly 8.2% held by the top ten. The starting material was PBMCs, obtained from a glioma patient treated with radiotherapy, temozolomide or both. The receptors were sampled from a man aged 45-60 years with glioma.

The rearrangement links TRBV6-1 to TRBJ2-4; weak D call: TRBD1 (5 bases). V dropped 1 base and J dropped 4 bases, with 20 bases sitting between them. The CDR3 totals 18 residues. Germline CDR1 is MNHNS and CDR2 is SASEGT. The CDR3 region has the DNA TGTGCCAGCAGTGAAGAAGGGCAGGGCCTCGTCGCTAAAAACATTCAGTACTTC. It yields the protein CASSEEGQGLVAKNIQYF.

The rearrangement links TRBV6-6 to TRBJ1-5; 7 nucleotides line up with TRBD1. After removal of 4 bases from V and 1 base from J, the junction contained 4 bases not matched to a gene. The germline V gene has CDR1 MNHNY and CDR2 SVGAGI (reference sequence). This CDR3 comprises 15 residues. In nucleotides, the CDR3 is TGTGCCAGCAGTTCGCCGACAGGGAGCAATCAGCCCCAGCATTTT. It specifies CASSSPTGSNQPQHF.

CDR3: CASTSGHRTSPLHF. The CDR3 DNA follows: TGTGCCAGCACCTCGGGACACCGGACCAGCCCCCTCCACTTT. The chain employs TRBV6-5 and TRBJ1-6, with D possibly matching TRBD1 (6 bases). Trimming left V 7 bases short and J 13 bases short, with 20 bases between. The CDR3 spans 14 residues. Germline V lookup: CDR1 MNHEY, CDR2 SVGAGI.

Only one count was recorded for this clone. This CDR3 reads CASSIREGASTDTQYF. CDR3 nucleotides: TGTGCCAGTAGTATCCGGGAGGGGGCTAGCACAGATACGCAGTATTTT. The chain links TRBV19 to TRBJ2-3, with D possibly matching TRBD2 (8 bases). V was pared by 3 bases and J by 0 bases, with 13 bases between. Germline lookup yields CDR1 LNHDA and CDR2 SQIVND (reference sequence). CDR3 size: 16 residues.

The V and J genes are TRBV29-1 and TRBJ2-2; 8 nucleotides line up with TRBD2. J was trimmed by 4 bases and V by 7 bases; bases with no gene match: 11. CDR1 SQVTM and CDR2 ANQGSEA come from the germline V gene. The length of the CDR3 is 15 residues. For the CDR3, the DNA is TGCAGCGCCGGGACTAGGGGCGCCAGCACCGGGGAGCTGTTTTTT. It translates to CSAGTRGASTGELFF.

V is TRBV5-1 and J is TRBJ2-5, with 8 bases that match TRBD2. This CDR3 is built from 16 residues. The V gene's germline CDR1 is SGHRS and CDR2 YFSETQ. J was trimmed by 7 bases and V by 3 bases; bases with no gene match: 14. The CDR3 nucleotides are TGCGCCAGCAGCTCAGGAGGGACTAGTACTTCTGGGACCCAGTACTTC. This translates into CASSSGGTSTSGTQYF.

This chain links TRBV6-5 with TRBJ2-7; D uncertain. V lost 5 bases, J lost 5 bases, and 13 bases lay in between. This CDR3 comprises 13 residues. The germline gives CDR1 MNHEY, CDR2 SVGAGI. The CDR3 DNA follows: TGTGCCAGCAGTCCCCCAGGTTACGACGAGCAGTACTTC. Translating it yields CASSPPGYDEQYF.

This rearrangement joins TRBV30 to TRBJ2-2; TRBD1 matches at 7 bases. Germline-derived CDR1 and CDR2 are GTSNPN and SVGIG (reference sequence). CDR3 length: 17 residues. Unmatched junction bases numbered 11, after V lost 2 bases and J lost 2 bases. CDR3 DNA: TGTGCCTGGAGTTGGCAGGGGGAAAATTTTAACACCGGGGAGCTGTTTTTT. This translates into CAWSWQGENFNTGELFF.

The rearrangement joins TRBV5-8 to TRBJ2-7; D gene ambiguous. CDR3 size: 14 residues. Trimming took 0 bases from V and 2 from J, leaving 9 bases between them. Germline-derived CDR1 and CDR2 are SGHTS and YDEGEE. CDR3 loop: CASSLAFGPYEQYF. CDR3 nucleotides: TGTGCCAGCAGCTTGGCCTTCGGCCCCTACGAGCAGTACTTC.

The chain is built from TRBV30 and TRBJ2-5, with no clear D. CDR1 is GTSNPN, CDR2 SVGIG, per germline (reference sequence). V gave up 0 bases and J gave up 5 bases, with 7 bases separating them. This CDR3 spans 12 amino acids. Written as DNA, the CDR3 is TGTGCCTGGAGTGTGCGGCGGGAGACCCAGTACTTC. This encodes CAWSVRRETQYF.

The chain uses TRBV11-2 and TRBJ2-7, with TRBD2 identical over 8 bases. The CDR3 is 15 amino acids. V trimming: 6 bases; J trimming: 1 base; junction bases outside the gene matches: 8. From germline, CDR1 is SGHAT and CDR2 FQNNGV. CDR3 in DNA: TGTGCCAGCAGAAAAAGTAGCGGGGTTTCCTACGAGCAGTACTTC. Translated, it gives CASRKSSGVSYEQYF. The full variable domain, completed using reference TRBV11-2 and TRBJ2-7, is EAGVAQSPRYKIIEKRQSVAFWCNPISGHATLYWYQQILGQGPKLLIQFQNNGVVDDSQLPKDRFSAERLKGVDSTLKIQPAKLEDSAVYLCASRKSSGVSYEQYFGPGTRLTVT.

The chain links TRBV9 to TRBJ2-7, with D possibly being TRBD1 or TRBD2 (5 bases each). Germline V gene sequence: CDR1 SGDLS, CDR2 YYNGEE. V lost 3 bases to trimming and J lost 2 bases, with 18 bases between them. The CDR3 is 16 amino acids. Here the CDR3 reads CASSAVSSGPPYEQYF. The CDR3 DNA is TGTGCCAGCAGCGCCGTCTCTTCGGGACCTCCCTACGAGCAGTACTTC.

V gene TRBV4-3 combines with J gene TRBJ2-5, with D perhaps assigned TRBD1 or TRBD2 (6 bases each). The CDR3 has 17 residues. Germline CDR1 LGHNA, CDR2 YSLEER. Trimming took 0 bases from V and 3 from J, leaving 17 bases between them. For the CDR3, the DNA is TGCGCCAGCAGCCAAGAAGGTCGGAACGGGGGCAAAGAGACCCAGTACTTC. It codes for CASSQEGRNGGKETQYF.

This chain joins TRBV6-1 and TRBJ2-7; the D gene could be TRBD1 or TRBD2 (6 bases each). Trimming pared 3 bases from V and 8 bases from J, leaving 17 bases between. The V gene's germline CDR1 is MNHNS and CDR2 SASEGT. This CDR3 comprises 14 residues. The CDR3 DNA follows: TGTGCCAGCAGTGATGAGGGGGGACGCGAACAGCAGTACTTC. Its protein product is CASSDEGGREQQYF.

The genes are TRBV5-1 and TRBJ2-3; D is perhaps TRBD1 (6 bases). In germline, CDR1 is SGHRS, CDR2 YFSETQ. The CDR3 has 14 residues. With 0 bases removed from V and 1 base from J, the gap between germline ends came to 6 bases. The CDR3 DNA follows: TGCGCCAGCAGCTTGGAGGGGGGCACAGATACGCAGTATTTT. Translation gives CASSLEGGTDTQYF. The full variable domain, in which reference TRBV5-1 and TRBJ2-3 provide the parts outside the CDR3, is KAGVTQTPRYLIKTRGQQVTLSCSPISGHRSVSWYQQTPGQGLQFLFEYFSETQRNKGNFPGRFSGRQFSNSRSEMNVSTLELGDSALYLCASSLEGGTDTQYFGPGTRLTVL.

CDR3 nucleotide sequence: TGTGCCAGCAGCCAGGGGACAGACACTGAAGCTTTCTTT. Amino acid sequence: CASSQGTDTEAFF. The chain employs TRBV14 and TRBJ1-1; 7 nucleotides align to TRBD1. The CDR3 is 13 amino acids. Germline values: CDR1 SGHDN, CDR2 FVKESK. V lost 3 bases to trimming and J lost 3 bases; unmatched junction nucleotides: 1.